Presented here are 24 T cell receptor beta chains from one specimen sequenced in a study of CD8+ T cells in alopecia areata. Extracted from the samples, RNA was reverse transcribed into cDNA to serve as the sequencing template. Clones were sequenced by immunoSEQ multiplex PCR, and TCRdb holds only the in-frame ones, with some missing. The sample carries fewer than 250,000 clones, roughly three fifths recorded once. The treatment here: oral pan-JAK inhibitor, 5-10 mg twice daily. The sample was CD4+ T cells sorted from blood, taken at week 4, from a patient treated with tofacitinib. The receptor source for this set is a human donor with alopecia areata.

The chain joins TRBV7-2 to TRBJ1-5, with D possibly matching TRBD1 (5 bases). V was cut by 5 bases and J by 4 bases, with 9 bases left in between. Germline V gene data show CDR1 as SGHTA and CDR2 as FQGNSA. CDR3 length: 13 residues. The CDR3, as DNA: TGTGCCAGCAGCCTCGACAGTAATCAGCCCCAGCATTTT. Its protein is CASSLDSNQPQHF.

The chain is built from TRBV6-5 and TRBJ1-2, with a tentative D call TRBD1 (5 bases). V was cut by 5 bases and J by 4 bases, with 11 bases left in between. Germline lookup yields CDR1 MNHEY and CDR2 SVGAGI. There are 13 residues in the CDR3. The CDR3 spells CASSQLGPYGYTF. DNA for the CDR3: TGTGCCAGCAGTCAGCTGGGACCCTATGGCTACACCTTC.

V is TRBV7-2 and J is TRBJ2-3; 7 bases match TRBD1. Germline assignment: CDR1 SGHTA and CDR2 FQGNSA. CDR3 length: 14 amino acids. V was clipped by 6 bases and J by 4 bases; unmatched bases: 7. This chain's CDR3 is CASSSNRGADTQYF. CDR3 bases: TGTGCCAGCAGTTCAAACAGGGGCGCAGATACGCAGTATTTT.

This clone was seen a handful of times. The chain uses TRBV7-2 and TRBJ2-1; maybe TRBD2 (6 bases). The length of the CDR3 is 14 residues. Trimming took off 5 bases at V and 5 bases at J, with 13 bases between the two ends. In germline, CDR1 is SGHTA, CDR2 FQGNSA. CDR3 residues: CASSSQRANNEQFF. The CDR3 bases are TGTGCCAGCAGCAGTCAGCGGGCCAACAATGAGCAGTTCTTC.

The table lists this clone with a few counts. The V gene is TRBV5-1, the J gene TRBJ2-5; D possibly matches TRBD1 or TRBD2 (6 bases each). The CDR3 consists of 15 residues. Germline CDR1 and CDR2: SGHRS and YFSETQ. V gave up 4 bases and J gave up 5 bases, with 18 bases separating them. CDR3 in DNA: TGCGCCAGCAGCGCCCCAGGGGTTGCGGGGGAGACCCAGTACTTC. It codes for CASSAPGVAGETQYF.

This clone was counted a few times. The genes are TRBV30 and TRBJ1-5; TRBD1 matches at 8 bases. Germline trimming cut 3 bases from V and 3 bases from J; bases unmatched to any gene: 1. In germline, CDR1 is GTSNPN, CDR2 SVGIG (reference sequence). The CDR3 runs 13 residues. CDR3: CAWRDRVNQPQHF. The CDR3, as DNA: TGTGCCTGGAGGGACAGGGTCAATCAGCCCCAGCATTTT.

A word on this clone: This CDR3 is also generated by other DNA sequences in the sample. This chain links TRBV30 with TRBJ2-3, with a possible D match to TRBD2 (5 bases). Trimming left V 0 bases short and J 5 bases short, with 6 bases between. The CDR3 length is 12 residues. CDR1 is GTSNPN and CDR2 is SVGIG in the germline V gene (reference sequence). Here the CDR3 reads CAWSVRGDTQYF. CDR3 nucleotides: TGTGCCTGGAGTGTACGGGGAGATACGCAGTATTTT.

This chain joins TRBV28 and TRBJ2-1, with D possibly called TRBD1 or TRBD2 (6 bases each). The CDR3 consists of 11 residues. The V end was cut by 6 bases, the J end by 8 bases, with 8 bases between. Germline assignment: CDR1 MDHEN and CDR2 SYDVKM. The CDR3 loop reads CASREGDEQFF. The CDR3 region has the DNA TGTGCCAGCAGGGAGGGGGATGAGCAGTTCTTC.

This clone was seen a few times. The gene calls are TRBV29-1 and TRBJ2-5, with D unclear. This CDR3 is built from 12 residues. V was cut by 6 bases and J by 5 bases, with 13 bases left in between. The germline gives CDR1 SQVTM, CDR2 ANQGSEA. The CDR3 is CSVVSDRETQYF. DNA of the CDR3: TGCAGCGTAGTCTCCGACCGGGAGACCCAGTACTTC.

The chain couples TRBV30 to TRBJ2-7; 9 bases map to TRBD2. J lost 0 bases, V lost 7 bases, and 7 bases had no gene match. CDR3 length: 14 residues. Germline V gene lookup returns CDR1 GTSNPN and CDR2 SVGIG (reference sequence). The CDR3 region has the DNA TGTGCCTCTAGCGGGACTAAACTCTCCTACGAGCAGTACTTC. Protein sequence: CASSGTKLSYEQYF.

This chain joins TRBV29-1 and TRBJ2-7; 12 bases are a match to TRBD2. This CDR3 contains 14 residues. Trimming removed 6 bases from V and 2 bases from J; junction bases left unmatched: 5. Germline V gives CDR1 SQVTM, CDR2 ANQGSEA. Written as DNA, the CDR3 is TGCAGCGTGCTGACTAGCGGGGGAACCTACGAGCAGTACTTC. Translating it yields CSVLTSGGTYEQYF.

V and J are TRBV18 and TRBJ2-7, with 8 bases lining up with TRBD2. This CDR3 is built from 15 residues. Germline V lookup: CDR1 KGHSH, CDR2 LQKENI. V shed 3 bases and J 4 bases; nucleotides not matched to a gene: 8. DNA for the CDR3: TGTGCCAGCTCACCCCCCGCCCGGGAGGGATACGAGCAGTACTTC. Its protein is CASSPPAREGYEQYF.

V and J are TRBV18 and TRBJ2-4; no firm D call. Germline loops: CDR1 KGHSH, CDR2 LQKENI. The ends were cut back, 3 bases at V and 0 bases at J, with 12 bases in the middle. The CDR3 contains 16 residues. The CDR3 DNA reads TGTGCCAGCTCACCGAGACAAACCCCAGCCAAAAACATTCAGTACTTC. Translated, it gives CASSPRQTPAKNIQYF.

The chain recombines TRBV5-4 with TRBJ2-3; 7 positions agree with TRBD2. V lost 3 bases and J lost 1; bases outside the gene matches: 8. Germline loops: CDR1 SGHNT, CDR2 YYREEE (reference sequence). The CDR3 is 16 residues long. DNA of the CDR3: TGTGCCAGCAGCTCCGTAGCGGGCTACCGCACAGATACGCAGTATTTT. It yields the protein CASSSVAGYRTDTQYF.

The chain joins TRBV2 to TRBJ1-5, with 7 bases lining up with TRBD1. CDR1 is SNHLY and CDR2 is FYNNEI in the germline V gene. V lost 6 bases and J lost 7; bases outside the gene matches: 6. The CDR3 spans 13 residues. In nucleotides, the CDR3 is TGTGCCAGCAGAAAGGGACAGTTCCAGCCCCAGCATTTT. Residues: CASRKGQFQPQHF.

The rearrangement joins TRBV6-6 to TRBJ2-1; a weak D match, TRBD1 (6 bases). Per germline, CDR1 MNHNY and CDR2 SVGAGI (reference sequence). This CDR3 spans 15 amino acids. V was cut by 5 bases and J by 0 bases, with 11 bases left in between. CDR3: CASSRDRSSYNEQFF. For the CDR3, the DNA is TGTGCCAGCAGTCGTGACAGGAGCTCCTACAATGAGCAGTTCTTC.

The J gene is TRBJ1-1, the V gene TRBV5-6; no firm D call. CDR1 SGHDT and CDR2 YYEEEE come from the germline V gene. Trimming pared 0 bases from V and 4 bases from J, leaving 10 bases between. This CDR3 has 14 amino acids. The CDR3 DNA sequence: TGTGCCAGCAGCTTGGGGCCTTCGGGCACTGAAGCTTTCTTT. As protein: CASSLGPSGTEAFF.

The gene calls are TRBV5-1 and TRBJ1-1, with D possibly TRBD1 on 5 matching bases. CDR3 length: 12 residues. Germline lookup yields CDR1 SGHRS and CDR2 YFSETQ. Trimming shortened V by 2 bases and J by 6 bases, and 8 bases separated the two germline ends. The CDR3 DNA reads TGCGCCAGCAGCTTCCCGGGACCTGAAGCTTTCTTT. It yields the protein CASSFPGPEAFF.

V gene TRBV27 combines with J gene TRBJ1-5; D not certain. Trimming pared 8 bases from V and 4 bases from J, leaving 6 bases between. This CDR3 region has 11 residues. Germline V gene lookup returns CDR1 MNHEY and CDR2 SMNVEV (reference sequence). CDR3 sequence: CASGRNQPQHF. The DNA for the CDR3 is TGTGCCAGCGGGCGAAATCAGCCCCAGCATTTT.

The rearrangement uses TRBV29-1 and TRBJ1-1; D not certain. This CDR3 region has 13 residues. V was shortened by 6 bases and J by 1 base, with 12 bases between the two germline ends. Germline V gene sequence: CDR1 SQVTM, CDR2 ANQGSEA. The CDR3 nucleotides read TGCAGCGTCAGACCAGACCCGAACACTGAAGCTTTCTTT. Its protein product is CSVRPDPNTEAFF.

V gene TRBV5-1 combines with J gene TRBJ2-5; 7 bases match TRBD2. Germline CDR1 reads SGHRS; CDR2 reads YFSETQ. V was clipped by 0 bases and J by 5 bases; unmatched bases: 7. There are 15 residues in the CDR3. The CDR3 spells CASSLATSVGETQYF. The CDR3 nucleotides are TGCGCCAGCAGCTTGGCCACTAGCGTTGGCGAGACCCAGTACTTC.

The table lists this clone with a few counts. The gene calls are TRBV29-1 and TRBJ1-1; TRBD1 might be the D (6 bases). The CDR3 totals 12 residues. The V end was cut by 6 bases, the J end by 8 bases, with 16 bases between. Germline lookup yields CDR1 SQVTM and CDR2 ANQGSEA. CDR3 sequence (DNA): TGCAGCGTCGGGGGTTGGGGGCCCGAAGCTTTCTTT. Encoded protein: CSVGGWGPEAFF.

The chain uses TRBV7-9 and TRBJ2-1, with 14 bases fitting TRBD2. V trimming: 5 bases; J trimming: 7 bases; junction bases outside the gene matches: 7. CDR1 is SEHNR, CDR2 FQNEAQ, per germline (reference sequence). The CDR3 spans 16 residues. This chain's CDR3 is CASSNPGLAGANEQFF. The CDR3 DNA follows: TGTGCCAGCAGCAATCCGGGACTAGCGGGAGCGAATGAGCAGTTCTTC.

The rearrangement uses TRBV6-1 and TRBJ2-4, with D possibly called TRBD1 or TRBD2 (5 bases each). Germline V gene data show CDR1 as MNHNS and CDR2 as SASEGT. The V end lost 3 bases, the J end lost 15 bases, and 12 bases lay between the germline ends. CDR3 length: 11 residues. CDR3 DNA: TGTGCCAGCAGTGACTTGGGACGGTCGTACTTC. Translating gives CASSDLGRSYF.